This passage covers 11 T cell receptor beta chains from one sample sequenced in a study of OX40 agonist ivuxolimab in advanced cancers. Library creation used the immunoSEQ multiplex PCR assay. TCRdb re-hosts the immuneACCESS table, in-frame sequences only. Its copies lack some clones; in the studies checked, an unresolved V gene accounts for under half of them, and the cause for the rest is not known. The sample yields more than 50,000 clones; 85% to 90% were counted once. The biggest ten clones account for less than 2% of the sample. Sequenced here: CD4+ or CD8+ T cells sorted from blood, sampled in a trial of the OX40 agonist ivuxolimab. The origin of the receptors is an adult with an advanced solid tumor such as melanoma, head and neck, liver or kidney cancer.

CDR3: CASSETSPSYSYNEQFF. The DNA of the CDR3 is TGTGCCAGCTCAGAGACTAGCCCATCTTACTCCTACAATGAGCAGTTCTTC. The chain is built from TRBV18 and TRBJ2-1; TRBD2 matches 7 bases. The length of the CDR3 is 17 residues. The junction had 10 bases not matched to a gene; V was cut back by 5 bases and J by 0 bases. Germline V gene sequence: CDR1 KGHSH, CDR2 LQKENI.

The chain links TRBV29-1 to TRBJ2-5, with D perhaps assigned TRBD1 or TRBD2 (5 bases each). Germline assignment: CDR1 SQVTM and CDR2 ANQGSEA. This CDR3 comprises 12 residues. Trimming shortened V by 4 bases and J by 5 bases, and 11 bases separated the two germline ends. The CDR3 DNA reads TGCAGCGTTGGGACGGGGCTGGAGACCCAGTACTTC. Protein: CSVGTGLETQYF.

This chain links TRBV19 with TRBJ1-1; D possibly corresponds to TRBD1 (5 bases). CDR1 and CDR2 from the germline V gene are LNHDA and SQIVND (reference sequence). The V end lost 5 bases, the J end lost 4 bases, and 20 bases lay between the germline ends. The CDR3 consists of 16 residues. The CDR3 DNA reads as TGTGCCAGTAGTCCCCTCGACCGGGGGACGGGCACTGAAGCTTTCTTT. Protein product: CASSPLDRGTGTEAFF. The full variable domain, rest sourced from reference TRBV19 and TRBJ1-1, is DGGITQSPKYLFRKEGQNVTLSCEQNLNHDAMYWYRQDPGQGLRLIYYSQIVNDFQKGDIAEGYSVSREKKESFPLTVTSAQKNPTAFYLCASSPLDRGTGTEAFFGQGTRLTVV.

This chain joins TRBV14 and TRBJ2-1, with 8 bases matching TRBD2. The CDR3 is 17 residues long. V trimming: 2 bases; J trimming: 4 bases; junction bases outside the gene matches: 10. Germline V gives CDR1 SGHDN, CDR2 FVKESK. The DNA for the CDR3 is TGTGCCAGCAGCCAAAATCAGCGGGAGATGAGGTACAATGAGCAGTTCTTC. The encoded protein is CASSQNQREMRYNEQFF.

The chain uses TRBV19 and TRBJ1-5, with D tentatively TRBD1 (6 bases). Trimming took 6 bases from V and 3 from J, leaving 12 bases between them. This CDR3 region has 14 residues. The germline V gene has CDR1 LNHDA and CDR2 SQIVND (reference sequence). The CDR3 sequence is CASRGGRTNQPQHF. The CDR3 bases are TGTGCCAGTAGGGGGGGGCGGACCAATCAGCCCCAGCATTTT. Full variable domain (outside the CDR3, taken from reference TRBV19 and TRBJ1-5): DGGITQSPKYLFRKEGQNVTLSCEQNLNHDAMYWYRQDPGQGLRLIYYSQIVNDFQKGDIAEGYSVSREKKESFPLTVTSAQKNPTAFYLCASRGGRTNQPQHFGDGTRLSIL.

This chain connects TRBV6-1 to TRBJ2-7; tentatively, D is TRBD1 (5 bases). CDR3 length: 15 amino acids. Germline V CDR1 and CDR2: MNHNS, SASEGT. Trimming removed 2 bases at V and 2 bases at J, with 13 bases between. Here the CDR3 reads CASSESRGETYEQYV. CDR3 DNA sequence: TGTGCCAGCAGTGAATCAAGGGGCGAAACCTACGAGCAGTACGTC.

The chain uses TRBV7-8 and TRBJ2-7; 9 bases are shared with TRBD1. Germline V CDR1 and CDR2: SGHVS, FQNEAQ. The CDR3 runs to 14 residues. V was pared by 4 bases and J by 2 bases, with 3 bases of the junction left unmatched. DNA of the CDR3: TGTGCCAGCAGCTGGGGACAGGGTCCCTACGAGCAGTACTTC. As protein: CASSWGQGPYEQYF.

Of note for this clone: Other DNA sequences in this specimen translate into the identical CDR3. This rearrangement joins TRBV5-1 to TRBJ1-1; 11 bases match TRBD1. CDR3 length: 14 amino acids. V trimming: 3 bases; J trimming: 5 bases; junction bases outside the gene matches: 3. Germline V lookup: CDR1 SGHRS, CDR2 YFSETQ. CDR3 sequence reads: CASSSGTGGTEAFF. Here the CDR3 DNA reads TGCGCCAGCAGCTCCGGGACAGGGGGGACTGAAGCTTTCTTT.

This chain connects TRBV7-8 to TRBJ1-3, with D possibly being TRBD1 (5 bases). V lost 2 bases and J 2 bases, leaving 16 bases between the germline ends. The CDR3 extends over 17 amino acids. The germline V gene has CDR1 SGHVS and CDR2 FQNEAQ. CDR3 DNA sequence: TGTGCCAGCAGCTTAATTACTGGGTTAGGGGCTGGAAACACCATATATTTT. Protein sequence: CASSLITGLGAGNTIYF.

The chain has TRBV27 and TRBJ2-1; 13 bases are a match to TRBD2. Germline lookup yields CDR1 MNHEY and CDR2 SMNVEV (reference sequence). Unmatched junction bases numbered 4, after V lost 8 bases and J lost 6 bases. The CDR3 runs to 14 residues. The DNA of the CDR3 is TGTGCCAGCCGGGGACTAGCGGGGTCCAATGAGCAGTTCTTC. This gives the protein CASRGLAGSNEQFF.

This clone was observed a single time. This sequence joins TRBV9 and TRBJ2-7; D is ambiguous. CDR1 is SGDLS and CDR2 is YYNGEE in the germline V gene. V dropped 4 bases and J dropped 0 bases, with 8 bases sitting between them. This CDR3 is built from 13 residues. CDR3 region: CASSPGPSYEQYV. In DNA, the CDR3 is TGTGCCAGCAGCCCCGGGCCCTCCTACGAGCAGTACGTC.